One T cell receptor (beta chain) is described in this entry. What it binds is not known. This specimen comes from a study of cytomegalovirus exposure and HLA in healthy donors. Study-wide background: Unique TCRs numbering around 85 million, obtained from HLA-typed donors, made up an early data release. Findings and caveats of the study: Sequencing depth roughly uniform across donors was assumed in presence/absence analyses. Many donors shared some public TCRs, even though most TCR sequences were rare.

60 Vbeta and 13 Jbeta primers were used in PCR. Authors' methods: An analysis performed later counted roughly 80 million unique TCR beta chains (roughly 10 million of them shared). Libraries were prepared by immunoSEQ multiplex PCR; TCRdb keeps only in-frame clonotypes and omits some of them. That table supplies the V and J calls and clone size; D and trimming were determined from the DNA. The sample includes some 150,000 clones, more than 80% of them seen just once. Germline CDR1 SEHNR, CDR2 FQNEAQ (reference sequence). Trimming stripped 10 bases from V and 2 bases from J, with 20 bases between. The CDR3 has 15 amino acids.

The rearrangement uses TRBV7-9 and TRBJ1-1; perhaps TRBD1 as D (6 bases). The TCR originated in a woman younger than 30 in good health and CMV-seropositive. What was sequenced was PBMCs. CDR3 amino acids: CAIPARGHTNTEAFF. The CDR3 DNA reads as TGTGCCATCCCCGCCCGGGGACACACTAACACTGAAGCTTTCTTT.